The next 16 T cell receptor beta chains were all read from a single sample in a study of T cell repertoires in cytomegalovirus infection. TCRdb independently ran MiXCR on the reads; one entry per CDR3 protein. The sample has a few hundred thousand distinct CDR3 sequences; approximately 46% are singletons. Their recognized antigens are unknown. The sequencing here drew on cultured PBMCs, taken from culture after CMV antigen stimulation. The receptors shown here come from a human donor in good health (CMV status not recorded). Some clones in this sample may be carry-over from other donors' samples.

The genes are TRBV20-1 and TRBJ2-5, with TRBD2 identical over 9 bases. This CDR3 is 16 amino acids long. Germline V gene data show CDR1 as DFQATT and CDR2 as SNEGSKA (reference sequence). The trim removed 3 bases at V and 5 bases at J, leaving 13 bases unmatched. The CDR3, as DNA: TGCAGTGCTAGGGCCAGTGGGCGGGGGGGCCTGGAGACCCAGTACTTC. Translation gives CSARASGRGGLETQYF.

This chain links TRBV25-1 with TRBJ2-1; TRBD1 is a possible D gene (6 bases). The CDR3 covers 13 residues. V lost 3 bases and J 9 bases, leaving 12 bases between the germline ends. Germline V gene sequence: CDR1 MGHDK, CDR2 SYGVNS. CDR3 loop: CASSDWGRIEQFF. CDR3 in DNA: TGTGCCAGCAGTGATTGGGGGCGCATTGAGCAGTTCTTC.

Remarks on this clonotype: The junction and the germline gene differ at one end; a read error may be behind it. J is TRBJ2-7 and V is TRBV5-6; D is undetermined. Germline V gene data show CDR1 as SGHDT and CDR2 as YYEEEE. CDR3 length: 12 amino acids. CDR3 in DNA: TGTGCCAGCAGCTCTACGCTTCAATCTCGGCACTTC. Protein sequence: CASSSTLQSRHF.

This clonotype has just a few counts. The CDR3 is CASSFGVYYGYTF. The DNA of the CDR3 is TGTGCCAGCAGTTTCGGGGTCTACTATGGCTACACCTTC. The chain uses TRBV12-3 or TRBV12-4 and TRBJ1-2; no definite D call. The length of the CDR3 is 13 residues. V lost 3 bases to trimming and J lost 3 bases, with 8 bases between them.

The chain links TRBV2 to TRBJ1-4, with D uncertain. This CDR3 has 15 residues. The germline V and J ends were trimmed by 3 bases and 7 bases, with 15 bases remaining between them. The germline gives CDR1 SNHLY, CDR2 FYNNEI. The CDR3 DNA reads TGTGCCAGCAGTGACCGTATCCTAGGATCTGAAAAACTGTTTTTT. Translation: CASSDRILGSEKLFF.

This clonotype was seen a single time. This chain links TRBV20-1 with TRBJ2-1; 7 bases are a match to TRBD2. The CDR3 extends over 14 amino acids. Germline V gene data show CDR1 as DFQATT and CDR2 as SNEGSKA (reference sequence). The V segment lost 3 bases and the J segment 4 bases; nucleotides outside the gene matches: 6. CDR3 DNA sequence: TGCAGTGCTAGTCTGGGAGGGTGGTACAATGAGCAGTTCTTC. The encoded protein is CSASLGGWYNEQFF.

Only a few counts were recorded for this clonotype. The chain joins TRBV7-6 to TRBJ2-7, with TRBD2 identical over 8 bases. Trimming took 5 bases from V and 2 from J; bases not matched to a gene: 8. The CDR3 length is 15 residues. Germline-derived CDR1 and CDR2 are SGHVS and FNYEAQ. CDR3 bases: TGTGCCAGCAGCCATTCCGGGACTAGTGCCTACGAGCAGTACTTC. Translated, it gives CASSHSGTSAYEQYF.

J is TRBJ2-7 and V is TRBV6-2 or TRBV6-3; 7 positions match TRBD1. The CDR3 totals 15 residues. Germline V gene data show CDR1 as MNHEY and CDR2 as SVGEGT. V shed 2 bases and J 6 bases; nucleotides not matched to a gene: 10. For the CDR3, the DNA is TGTGCCAGCAGTTACGACCCTGTAACAGGGGTCGAGCAGTACTTC. Encoded protein: CASSYDPVTGVEQYF.

The chain couples TRBV6-2 or TRBV6-3 to TRBJ1-2; D is ambiguous. The CDR3 totals 15 residues. Germline-derived CDR1 and CDR2 are MNHEY and SVGEGT. The V end was cut by 0 bases, the J end by 2 bases, with 10 bases between. The CDR3 spells CASSYSPRANYGYTF. CDR3 DNA: TGTGCCAGCAGTTACTCTCCGCGGGCGAACTATGGCTACACCTTC.

The chain employs TRBV20-1 and TRBJ1-1; TRBD1 agrees at 8 bases. J gave up 3 bases and V 6 bases, and 3 bases lay outside the gene matches. Germline CDR1 is DFQATT and CDR2 is SNEGSKA (reference sequence). CDR3 size: 12 residues. CDR3 in amino acids: CSAATGDTEAFF. The CDR3 DNA follows: TGCAGTGCAGCGACAGGGGACACTGAAGCTTTCTTT.

In its sample, this clonotype was seen many times. V is TRBV7-2 and J is TRBJ2-2; 7 bases line up with TRBD2. The CDR3 sequence is 16 residues long. After removal of 1 base from V and 1 base from J, the junction contained 3 bases not matched to a gene. From germline, CDR1 is SGHTA and CDR2 FQGNSA. In nucleotides, the CDR3 is TGTGCCAGCAGCTTAGGTCTAGCGGAGAACACCGGGGAGCTGTTTTTT. It encodes CASSLGLAENTGELFF.

This clonotype has only a few counts. This chain connects TRBV7-2 to TRBJ1-5, with a possible D match to TRBD1 (5 bases). Per the germline V gene, CDR1 is SGHTA and CDR2 is FQGNSA. This CDR3 comprises 11 residues. Trimming pared 5 bases from V and 9 bases from J, leaving 8 bases between. CDR3 nucleotide sequence: TGTGCCAGCAGCATCCAGGGGCCCCAGCATTTT. It specifies CASSIQGPQHF.

This chain connects TRBV7-2 to TRBJ2-5; D may be TRBD1 (6 bases). Trimming cost V 5 bases and J 7 bases, with 14 bases left between them. The CDR3 has 13 amino acids. Germline V gene lookup returns CDR1 SGHTA and CDR2 FQGNSA. CDR3 residues: CASSPEPRGTQYF. The CDR3 nucleotides read TGTGCCAGCAGCCCCGAGCCCAGGGGGACCCAGTACTTC.

This clonotype has a handful of counts. The chain recombines TRBV2 with TRBJ2-3; either TRBD1 or TRBD2 may fit D (5 bases each). CDR3 length: 16 amino acids. Germline loops: CDR1 SNHLY, CDR2 FYNNEI. The V end was cut by 8 bases, the J end by 2 bases, with 20 bases between. The CDR3 DNA reads as TGTGCCAGCGGGGACGGAGCGAACTCTTACACAGATACGCAGTATTTT. Amino acids: CASGDGANSYTDTQYF.

DNA for the CDR3: TGTGCCAGTAGAGGTGATAGCGGGAATTACGACAATGAGCAGTTCTTC. It is translated as CASRGDSGNYDNEQFF. The rearrangement links TRBV19 to TRBJ2-1; 8 bases are a match to TRBD2. Germline V gene sequence: CDR1 LNHDA, CDR2 SQIVND (reference sequence). The CDR3 length is 16 residues. The V gene end was trimmed by 6 bases and the J gene end by 5 bases; junction bases not matched to a gene: 12.

DNA of the CDR3: TGTGCCAGCAGCCTCCGGGCGGGGACTAGCGGACAAGAGACCCAGTACTTC. Amino acid sequence: CASSLRAGTSGQETQYF. The chain couples TRBV7-2 to TRBJ2-5; 11 bases line up with TRBD2. In germline, CDR1 is SGHTA, CDR2 FQGNSA. V trimming: 5 bases; J trimming: 2 bases; junction bases outside the gene matches: 10. This CDR3 is 17 amino acids long. The full variable domain, with the rest looked up from reference TRBV7-2 and TRBJ2-5, is GAGVSQSPSNKVTEKGKDVELRCDPISGHTALYWYRQSLGQGLEFLIYFQGNSAPDKSGLPSDRFSAERTGGSVSTLTIQRTQQEDSAVYLCASSLRAGTSGQETQYFGPGTRLLVL.